A selection of T cell receptor beta chains follows, all from one sample in a study of response to subunit inactivated influenza vaccine. TCRdb reanalysed the RT-PCR reads using MiXCR and keeps one entry per CDR3 protein. This sample carries more than 600,000 distinct CDR3 sequences, less than 20% of them seen once, and the ten largest clones take approximately 10%. Sequencing used PBMCs from blood, obtained approximately 5 days after vaccination. The source is a man between 50 and 59 years old who received an inactivated influenza vaccine. The CDR3 runs from the conserved cysteine through the conserved F or W. Each record gives: V gene, clone size, D gene, CDR3 length, J gene, CDR3 protein, CDR3 DNA. A D gene is named only where the DNA matches it firmly. For some rows the clone size is stated as once, few or many, or as a class when expanded; others skip it.

TRBV7-2	NA	TRBD1	15	TRBJ1-1	CASSPRQGPDTEAFF	TGTGCCAGCAGCCCCCGACAGGGTCCGGACACTGAAGCTTTCTTT
TRBV7-2	few	NA	16	TRBJ2-3	CASSLGISLSTDTQYF	TGTGCCAGCAGCTTGGGGATATCTCTAAGCACAGATACGCAGTATTTT
TRBV7-2	NA	NA	16	TRBJ1-6	CASSSTYRVEDSPLHF	TGTGCCAGCAGCTCAACTTACAGGGTAGAGGATTCACCCCTCCACTTT
TRBV7-9	few	TRBD2	13	TRBJ2-3	CASSTEAGGTQYF	TGTGCCAGCAGCACGGAGGCGGGGGGTACGCAGTATTTT
TRBV5-5	NA	TRBD1	14	TRBJ2-1	CASSLEGAWDEQFF	TGTGCCAGCAGCTTGGAGGGGGCCTGGGATGAGCAGTTCTTC
TRBV5-1	few	NA	16	TRBJ1-1	CASSSGTTLDNPEAFF	TGCGCCAGCAGCTCGGGAACGACTCTGGACAATCCTGAAGCTTTCTTT
TRBV6-5	few	TRBD2	17	TRBJ2-7	CASSYSSGTSGTYEQYF	TGTGCCAGCAGTTACTCCTCGGGGACTAGCGGGACGTACGAGCAGTACTTC
TRBV12-3/TRBV12-4	many	TRBD1	15	TRBJ2-1	CASSPTGVKFNEQFF	TGTGCCAGCAGTCCTACAGGGGTTAAGTTCAATGAGCAGTTCTTC
TRBV5-1	NA	NA	14	TRBJ1-4	CASRNREINEKLFF	TGCGCCAGCAGAAACCGGGAGATTAATGAAAAACTGTTTTTT
TRBV5-6	NA	TRBD2	16	TRBJ2-1	CASMLGLAGIGYEQFF	TGTGCCAGCATGTTAGGACTAGCGGGGATTGGCTATGAGCAGTTCTTC
TRBV29-1	NA	TRBD1	13	TRBJ1-1	CSARTGRNTEAFF	TGCAGTGCCCGGACAGGGCGAAACACTGAAGCTTTCTTT
TRBV14	NA	NA	13	TRBJ2-1	CASSRVEGGEQFF	TGTGCCAGCAGCCGAGTCGAGGGGGGTGAGCAGTTCTTC
TRBV29-1	many	TRBD2	15	TRBJ2-7	CSVEGTSGTSYEQYF	TGCAGCGTTGAAGGGACTAGCGGGACCTCCTACGAGCAGTACTTC
TRBV4-1	few	NA	12	TRBJ1-1	CASSQVGIEAFF	TGCGCCAGCAGCCAGGTTGGAATTGAAGCTTTCTTT
TRBV4-1	NA	NA	17	TRBJ2-1	CASSLRHGAGSYNEQFF	TGCGCCAGCAGCCTCCGACACGGCGCAGGATCCTACAATGAGCAGTTCTTC